The present entry profiles one TCR beta chain with its context. The sample comes from a study of blood T cell repertoires in COVID-19. Background on the study: PBMCs, B-cell-depleted T cells, or T cells provided the cDNA or gDNA that made up the material.

Profiling relied on immunoSEQ multiplex PCR, and the TCRdb table lists in-frame clones only, not all of them. This table has 70,000 to 95,000 clones, about 81% appearing once. The CDR3 covers 14 residues. The V gene end was trimmed by 2 bases and the J gene end by 7 bases; junction bases not matched to a gene: 3. In germline, CDR1 is MGHRA, CDR2 YSYEKL. The sequence came from a human donor in a cohort sampled during active COVID-19. The chain employs TRBV4-1 and TRBJ1-4; TRBD1 matches 8 bases. Sequencing input: peripheral blood. The CDR3 DNA reads as TGCGCCAGCAGCCAACCGACAGGGGTTGAAAAACTGTTTTTT. Its protein is CASSQPTGVEKLFF.